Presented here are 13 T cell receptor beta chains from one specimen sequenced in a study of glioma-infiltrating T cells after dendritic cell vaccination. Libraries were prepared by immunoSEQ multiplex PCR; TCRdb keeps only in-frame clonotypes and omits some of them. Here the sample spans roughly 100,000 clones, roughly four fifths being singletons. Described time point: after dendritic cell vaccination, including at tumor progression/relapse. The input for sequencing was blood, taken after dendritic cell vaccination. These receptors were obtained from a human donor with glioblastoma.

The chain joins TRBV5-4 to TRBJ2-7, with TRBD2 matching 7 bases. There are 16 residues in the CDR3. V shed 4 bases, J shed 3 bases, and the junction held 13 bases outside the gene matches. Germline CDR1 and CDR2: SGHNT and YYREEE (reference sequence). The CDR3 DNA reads TGTGCCAGCAGCGATCGGGGGAGCTGGGGGGGCTACGAGCAGTACTTC. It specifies CASSDRGSWGGYEQYF.

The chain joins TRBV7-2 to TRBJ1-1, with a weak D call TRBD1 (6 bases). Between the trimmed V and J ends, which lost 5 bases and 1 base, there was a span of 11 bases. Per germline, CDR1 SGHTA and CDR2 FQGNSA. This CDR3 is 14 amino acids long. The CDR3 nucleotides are TGTGCCAGCAGCCGGACAGCCGCGAACACTGAAGCTTTCTTT. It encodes CASSRTAANTEAFF.

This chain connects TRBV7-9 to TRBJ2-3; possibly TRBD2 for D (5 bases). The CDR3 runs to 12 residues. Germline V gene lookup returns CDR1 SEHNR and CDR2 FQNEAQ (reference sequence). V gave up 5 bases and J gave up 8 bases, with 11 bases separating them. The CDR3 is CASSPGLATQYF. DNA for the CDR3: TGTGCCAGCAGCCCCGGACTGGCTACGCAGTATTTT. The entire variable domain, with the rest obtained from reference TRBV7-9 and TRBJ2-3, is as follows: DTGVSQNPRHKITKRGQNVTFRCDPISEHNRLYWYRQTLGQGPEFLTYFQNEAQLEKSRLLSDRFSAERPKGSFSTLEIQRTEQGDSAMYLCASSPGLATQYFGPGTRLTVL.

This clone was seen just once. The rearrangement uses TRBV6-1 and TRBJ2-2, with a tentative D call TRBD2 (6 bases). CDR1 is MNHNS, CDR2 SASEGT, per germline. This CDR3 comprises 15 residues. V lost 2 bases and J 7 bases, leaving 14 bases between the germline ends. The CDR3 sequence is CASSERREVDGELFF. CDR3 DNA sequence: TGTGCCAGCAGTGAAAGGAGGGAAGTAGACGGGGAGCTGTTTTTT.

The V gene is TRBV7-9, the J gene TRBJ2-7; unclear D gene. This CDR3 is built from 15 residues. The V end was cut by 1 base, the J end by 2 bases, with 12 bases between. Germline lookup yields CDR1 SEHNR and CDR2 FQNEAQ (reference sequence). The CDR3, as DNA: TGTGCCAGCAGCTTAGAAGGCGACTTGGCCTACGAGCAGTACTTC. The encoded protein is CASSLEGDLAYEQYF.

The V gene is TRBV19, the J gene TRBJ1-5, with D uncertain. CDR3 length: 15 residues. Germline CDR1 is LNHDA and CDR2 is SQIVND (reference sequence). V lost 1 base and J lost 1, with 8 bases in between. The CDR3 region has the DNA TGTGCCAGTAGTATAGGGGTCGGGAGCAATCAGCCCCAGCATTTT. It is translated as CASSIGVGSNQPQHF. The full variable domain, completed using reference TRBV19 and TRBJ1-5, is DGGITQSPKYLFRKEGQNVTLSCEQNLNHDAMYWYRQDPGQGLRLIYYSQIVNDFQKGDIAEGYSVSREKKESFPLTVTSAQKNPTAFYLCASSIGVGSNQPQHFGDGTRLSIL.

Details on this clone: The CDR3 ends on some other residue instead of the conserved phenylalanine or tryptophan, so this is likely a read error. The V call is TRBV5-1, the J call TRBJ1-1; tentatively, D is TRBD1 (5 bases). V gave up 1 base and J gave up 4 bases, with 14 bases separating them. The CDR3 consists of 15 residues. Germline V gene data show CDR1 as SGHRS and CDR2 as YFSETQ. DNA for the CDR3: TGCGCCAGCAGCTTGTCCTTCGGGGGTGGCACTGAAGCTTTCTCT. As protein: CASSLSFGGGTEAFS.

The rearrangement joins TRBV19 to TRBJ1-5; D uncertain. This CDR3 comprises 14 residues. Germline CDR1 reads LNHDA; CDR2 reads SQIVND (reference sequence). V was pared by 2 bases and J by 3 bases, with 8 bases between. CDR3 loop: CASSITGPNQPQHF. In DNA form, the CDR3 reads TGTGCCAGTAGTATAACCGGTCCCAATCAGCCCCAGCATTTT.

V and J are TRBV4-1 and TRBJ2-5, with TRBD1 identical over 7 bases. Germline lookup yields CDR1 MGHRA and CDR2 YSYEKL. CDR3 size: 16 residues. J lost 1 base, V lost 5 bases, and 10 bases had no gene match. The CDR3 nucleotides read TGCGCCAGCAGCAGAAAAACCGGACAGGTCCAAGAGACCCAGTACTTC. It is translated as CASSRKTGQVQETQYF.

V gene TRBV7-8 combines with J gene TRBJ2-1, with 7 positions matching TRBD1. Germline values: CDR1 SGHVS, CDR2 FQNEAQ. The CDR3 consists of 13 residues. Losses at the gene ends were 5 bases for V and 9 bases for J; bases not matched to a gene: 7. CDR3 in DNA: TGTGCCAGCAGCACGACAGGGCCCGGTGAGCAGTTCTTC. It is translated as CASSTTGPGEQFF. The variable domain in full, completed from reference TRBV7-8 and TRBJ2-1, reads GAGVSQSPRYKVAKRGQDVALRCDPISGHVSLFWYQQALGQGPEFLTYFQNEAQLDKSGLPSDRFFAERPEGSVSTLKIQRTQQEDSAVYLCASSTTGPGEQFFGPGTRLTVL.

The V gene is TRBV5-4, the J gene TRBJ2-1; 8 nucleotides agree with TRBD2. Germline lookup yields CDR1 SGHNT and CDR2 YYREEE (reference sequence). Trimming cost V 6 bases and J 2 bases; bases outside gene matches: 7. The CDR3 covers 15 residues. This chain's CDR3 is CASTFPGGTYNEQFF. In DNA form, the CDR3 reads TGTGCCAGCACCTTCCCGGGGGGGACCTACAATGAGCAGTTCTTC.

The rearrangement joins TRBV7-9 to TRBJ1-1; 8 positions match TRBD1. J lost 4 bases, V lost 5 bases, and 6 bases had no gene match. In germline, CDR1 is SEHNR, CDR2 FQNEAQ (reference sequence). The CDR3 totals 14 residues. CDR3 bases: TGTGCCAGCAGCATCAACACAGGGGGCACTGAAGCTTTCTTT. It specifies CASSINTGGTEAFF.

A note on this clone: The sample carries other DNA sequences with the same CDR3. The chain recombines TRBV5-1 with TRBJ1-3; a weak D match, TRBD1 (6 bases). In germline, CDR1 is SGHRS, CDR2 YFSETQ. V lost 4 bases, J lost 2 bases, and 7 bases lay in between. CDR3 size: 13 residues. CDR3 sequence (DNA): TGCGCCAGCAGCACAGGGACTGGAAACACCATATATTTT. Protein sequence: CASSTGTGNTIYF.